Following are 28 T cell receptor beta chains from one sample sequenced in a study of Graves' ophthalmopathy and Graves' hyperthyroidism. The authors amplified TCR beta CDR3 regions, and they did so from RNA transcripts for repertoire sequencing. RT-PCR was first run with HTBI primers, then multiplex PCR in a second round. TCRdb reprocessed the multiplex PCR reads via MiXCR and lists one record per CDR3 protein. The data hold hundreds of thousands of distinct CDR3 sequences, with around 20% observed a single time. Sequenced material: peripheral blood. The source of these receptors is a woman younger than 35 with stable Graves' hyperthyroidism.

The CDR3 region is CASSLILRLRDRNPYEQYF. CDR3 DNA: TGTGCCAGCAGTTTAATCCTAAGGCTCCGGGACAGGAATCCCTACGAGCAGTACTTC. The rearrangement uses TRBV12-3 or TRBV12-4 and TRBJ2-7; TRBD1 aligns across 8 bases. After removal of 2 bases from V and 2 bases from J, the junction contained 17 bases not matched to a gene. This CDR3 spans 19 amino acids.

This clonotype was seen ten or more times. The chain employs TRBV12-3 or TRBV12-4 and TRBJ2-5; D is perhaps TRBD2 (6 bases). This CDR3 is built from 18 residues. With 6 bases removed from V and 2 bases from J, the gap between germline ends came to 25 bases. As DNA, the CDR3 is TGTGCCAGCAGCCTACTGATAGTGCGGGGAGACTTACAAGAGACCCAGTACTTC. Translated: CASSLLIVRGDLQETQYF.

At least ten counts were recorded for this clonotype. CDR3 coding DNA: TGTGCCAGCACCCCCTCGAGAGGGGGAAACACTGAAGCTTTCTTT. Its protein is CASTPSRGGNTEAFF. The chain couples TRBV6-1 to TRBJ1-1; D possibly corresponds to TRBD1 (6 bases). The CDR3 is made up of 15 amino acids. Trimming pared 7 bases from V and 2 bases from J, leaving 17 bases between. Germline V gene data show CDR1 as MNHNS and CDR2 as SASEGT.

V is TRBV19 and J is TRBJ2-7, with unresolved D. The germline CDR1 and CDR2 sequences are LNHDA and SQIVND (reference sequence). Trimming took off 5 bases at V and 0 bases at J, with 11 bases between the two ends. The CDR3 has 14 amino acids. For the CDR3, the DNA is TGTGCCAGTAGTTACACCCTTAGCTCCTACGAGCAGTACTTC. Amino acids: CASSYTLSSYEQYF.

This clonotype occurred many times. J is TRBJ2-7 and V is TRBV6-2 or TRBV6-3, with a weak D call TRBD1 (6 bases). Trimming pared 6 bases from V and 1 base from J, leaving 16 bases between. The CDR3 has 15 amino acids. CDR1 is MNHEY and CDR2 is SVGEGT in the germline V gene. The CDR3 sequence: CASSQPGTPSYEQYF. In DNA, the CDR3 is TGTGCCAGCAGCCAACCCGGGACACCTTCCTACGAGCAGTACTTC.

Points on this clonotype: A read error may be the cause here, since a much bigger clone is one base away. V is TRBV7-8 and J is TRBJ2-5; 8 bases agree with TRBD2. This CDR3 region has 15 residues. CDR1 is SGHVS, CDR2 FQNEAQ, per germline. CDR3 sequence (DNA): TGTGCCAGCAGCTCGTGGACTAGCCGGGAAGAGACCGAGTACTTC. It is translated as CASSSWTSREETEYF.

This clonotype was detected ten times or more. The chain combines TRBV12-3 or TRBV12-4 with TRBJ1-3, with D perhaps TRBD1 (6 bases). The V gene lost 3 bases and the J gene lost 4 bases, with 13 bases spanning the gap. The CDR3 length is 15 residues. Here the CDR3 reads CASSFEQGYGNTIYF. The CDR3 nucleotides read TGTGCCAGCAGTTTTGAACAGGGCTACGGAAACACCATATATTTT.

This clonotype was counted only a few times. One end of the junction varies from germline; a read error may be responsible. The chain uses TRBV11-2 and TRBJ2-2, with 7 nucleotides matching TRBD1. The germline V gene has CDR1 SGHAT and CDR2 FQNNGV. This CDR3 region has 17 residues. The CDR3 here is CASSLVLAGGNTGELFF. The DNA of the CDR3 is TGTGCCAGCAGCTTAGTTCTGGCAGGGGGTAACACCGGGGAACTGTTTTTT.

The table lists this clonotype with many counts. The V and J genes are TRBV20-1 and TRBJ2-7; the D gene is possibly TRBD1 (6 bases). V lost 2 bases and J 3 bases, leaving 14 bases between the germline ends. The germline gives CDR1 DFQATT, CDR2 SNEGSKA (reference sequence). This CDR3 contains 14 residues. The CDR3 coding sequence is TGCAGTGCTAGAAACCCGACAGGAGTCTACGAGCAGTACTTC. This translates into CSARNPTGVYEQYF.

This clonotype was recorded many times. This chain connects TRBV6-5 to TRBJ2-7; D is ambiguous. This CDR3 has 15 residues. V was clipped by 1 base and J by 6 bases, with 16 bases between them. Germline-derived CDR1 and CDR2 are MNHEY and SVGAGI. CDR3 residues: CASSYYSRHSGEQYF. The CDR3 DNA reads TGTGCCAGCAGTTACTACTCCCGCCACTCTGGCGAGCAGTACTTC.

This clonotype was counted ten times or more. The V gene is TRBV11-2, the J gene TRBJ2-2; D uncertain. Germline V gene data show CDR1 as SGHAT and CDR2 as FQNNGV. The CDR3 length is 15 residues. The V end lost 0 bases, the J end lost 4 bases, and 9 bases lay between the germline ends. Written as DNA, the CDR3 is TGTGCCAGCAGCTTAGAGGACGGTGTCACCGGGGAGCTGTTTTTT. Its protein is CASSLEDGVTGELFF.

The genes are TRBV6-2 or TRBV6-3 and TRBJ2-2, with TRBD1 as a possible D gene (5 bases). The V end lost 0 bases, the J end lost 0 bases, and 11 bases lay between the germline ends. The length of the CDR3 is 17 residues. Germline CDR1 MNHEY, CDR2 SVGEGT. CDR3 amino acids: CASSYSGRDANTGELFF. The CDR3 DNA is TGTGCCAGCAGTTACTCGGGCAGGGATGCGAACACCGGGGAGCTGTTTTTT.

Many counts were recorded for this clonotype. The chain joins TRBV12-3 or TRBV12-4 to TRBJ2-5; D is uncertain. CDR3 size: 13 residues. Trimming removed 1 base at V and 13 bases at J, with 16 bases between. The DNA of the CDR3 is TGTGCCAGCAGTTTAGGGCCAGGTGCCCCTCCGTACTTC. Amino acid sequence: CASSLGPGAPPYF.

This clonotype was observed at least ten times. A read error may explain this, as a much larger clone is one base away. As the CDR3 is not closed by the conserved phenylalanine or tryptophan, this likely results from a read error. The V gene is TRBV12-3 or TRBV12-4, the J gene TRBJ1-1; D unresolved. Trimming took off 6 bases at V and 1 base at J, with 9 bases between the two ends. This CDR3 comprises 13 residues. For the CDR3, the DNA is TGTGCCAGCAGACGGACGGGGAACACTGAAGCTTTCTCT. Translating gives CASRRTGNTEAFS.

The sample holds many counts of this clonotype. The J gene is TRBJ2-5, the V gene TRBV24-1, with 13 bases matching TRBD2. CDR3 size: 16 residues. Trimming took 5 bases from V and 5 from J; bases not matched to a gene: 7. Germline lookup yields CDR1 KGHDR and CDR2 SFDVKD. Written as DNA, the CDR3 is TGTGCCACCAGTGGGGGACTAGCGGGAACTGGGGAGACCCAGTACTTC. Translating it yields CATSGGLAGTGETQYF.

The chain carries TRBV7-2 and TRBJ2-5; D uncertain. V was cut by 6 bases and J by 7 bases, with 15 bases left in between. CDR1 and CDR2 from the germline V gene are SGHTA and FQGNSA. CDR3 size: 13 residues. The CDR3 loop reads CASRRDVSGTQYF. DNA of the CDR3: TGTGCCAGCAGACGAGACGTTTCGGGGACCCAGTACTTC.

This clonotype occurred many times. The CDR3 region is CASSHRTGHNQPQHF. For the CDR3, the DNA is TGCGCCAGCAGCCACCGGACAGGTCACAATCAGCCCCAGCATTTT. The rearrangement uses TRBV4-3 and TRBJ1-5; the match to TRBD1 covers 7 bases. Germline V gives CDR1 LGHNA, CDR2 YSLEER. The CDR3 is made up of 15 amino acids. The J segment lost 3 bases and the V segment lost 3 bases, leaving 5 bases of the junction unmatched.

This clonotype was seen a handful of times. The CDR3 DNA reads as TGTGCCACCAGTGACCGTGGACAGGGAGAGACCCAGTACTTC. Its protein is CATSDRGQGETQYF. The chain combines TRBV24-1 with TRBJ2-5, with 8 bases aligning to TRBD1. The length of the CDR3 is 14 residues. Per the germline V gene, CDR1 is KGHDR and CDR2 is SFDVKD. V lost 4 bases and J lost 4; bases outside the gene matches: 4.

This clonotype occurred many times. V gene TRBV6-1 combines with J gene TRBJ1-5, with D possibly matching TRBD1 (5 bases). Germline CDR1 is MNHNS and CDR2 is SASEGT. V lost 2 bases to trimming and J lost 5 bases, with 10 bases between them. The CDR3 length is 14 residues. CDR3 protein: CASSERRVDQPQHF. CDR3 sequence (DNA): TGTGCCAGCAGTGAACGCAGGGTAGATCAGCCCCAGCATTTT.

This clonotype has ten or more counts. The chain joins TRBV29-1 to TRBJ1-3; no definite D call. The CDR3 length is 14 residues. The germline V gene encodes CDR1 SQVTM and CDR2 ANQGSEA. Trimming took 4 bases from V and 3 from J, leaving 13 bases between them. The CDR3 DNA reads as TGCAGCGTTGGGGCCCAGAAGAGTGGAAACACCATATATTTT. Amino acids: CSVGAQKSGNTIYF. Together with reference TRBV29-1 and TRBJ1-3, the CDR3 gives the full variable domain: SAVISQKPSRDICQRGTSLTIQCQVDSQVTMMFWYRQQPGQSLTLIATANQGSEATYESGFVIDKFPISRPNLTFSTLTVSNMSPEDSSIYLCSVGAQKSGNTIYFGEGSWLTVV.

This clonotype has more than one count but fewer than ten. CDR3 in amino acids: CASSYPPSGTGEETQYF. The CDR3 bases are TGTGCCAGCAGTTACCCACCCTCCGGGACAGGGGAAGAGACCCAGTACTTC. V is TRBV6-7 and J is TRBJ2-5; 10 nucleotides line up with TRBD1. TRBV6-7 has ORF status, its function being uncertain. This CDR3 region has 17 residues. Trimming removed 2 bases from V and 3 bases from J; junction bases left unmatched: 9.

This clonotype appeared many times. CDR3 loop: CASSEEPGTSGNTIYF. The DNA for the CDR3 is TGTGCCAGCAGTGAAGAACCGGGAACCTCTGGAAACACCATATATTTT. The chain has TRBV6-1 and TRBJ1-3; D is ambiguous. This CDR3 is 16 amino acids long. V was trimmed by 1 base and J by 0 bases, leaving 10 bases between them. Germline loops: CDR1 MNHNS, CDR2 SASEGT.

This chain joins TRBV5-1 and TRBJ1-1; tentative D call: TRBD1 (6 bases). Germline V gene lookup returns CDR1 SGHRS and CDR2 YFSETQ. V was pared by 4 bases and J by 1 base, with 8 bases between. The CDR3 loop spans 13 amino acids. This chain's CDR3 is CASSGGPNTEAFF. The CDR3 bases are TGCGCCAGCAGCGGGGGGCCGAACACTGAAGCTTTCTTT. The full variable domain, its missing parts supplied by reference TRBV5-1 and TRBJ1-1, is KAGVTQTPRYLIKTRGQQVTLSCSPISGHRSVSWYQQTPGQGLQFLFEYFSETQRNKGNFPGRFSGRQFSNSRSEMNVSTLELGDSALYLCASSGGPNTEAFFGQGTRLTVV.

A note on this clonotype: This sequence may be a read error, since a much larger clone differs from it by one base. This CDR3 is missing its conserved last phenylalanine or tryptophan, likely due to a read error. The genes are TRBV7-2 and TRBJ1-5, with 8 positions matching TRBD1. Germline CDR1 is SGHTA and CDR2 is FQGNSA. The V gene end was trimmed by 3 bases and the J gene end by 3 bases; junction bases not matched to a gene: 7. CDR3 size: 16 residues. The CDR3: CASSLRTGNTNQPQHL. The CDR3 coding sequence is TGTGCCAGCAGCTTGCGGACAGGGAATACCAATCAGCCCCAGCATTTG.

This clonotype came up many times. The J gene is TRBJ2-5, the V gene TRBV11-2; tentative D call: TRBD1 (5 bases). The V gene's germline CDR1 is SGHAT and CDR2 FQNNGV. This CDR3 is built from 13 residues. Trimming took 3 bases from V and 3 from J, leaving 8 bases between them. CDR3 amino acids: CASSFNRKETQYF. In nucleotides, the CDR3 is TGTGCCAGCAGCTTCAACAGGAAAGAGACCCAGTACTTC.

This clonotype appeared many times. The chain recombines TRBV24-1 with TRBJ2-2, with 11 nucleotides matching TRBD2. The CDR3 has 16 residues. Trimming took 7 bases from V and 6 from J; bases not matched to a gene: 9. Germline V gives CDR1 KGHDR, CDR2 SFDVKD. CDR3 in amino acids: CATRTTSGRRAGELFF. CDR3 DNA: TGTGCCACCAGAACAACTAGCGGGAGAAGGGCCGGGGAGCTGTTTTTT.

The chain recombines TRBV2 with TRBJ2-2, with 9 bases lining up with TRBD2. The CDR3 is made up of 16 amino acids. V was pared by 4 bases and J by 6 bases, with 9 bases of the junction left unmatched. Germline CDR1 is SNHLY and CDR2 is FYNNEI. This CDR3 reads CASSVAGGSLAGELFF. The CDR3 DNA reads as TGTGCCAGCAGTGTGGCGGGAGGGTCCCTAGCCGGGGAGCTGTTTTTT.

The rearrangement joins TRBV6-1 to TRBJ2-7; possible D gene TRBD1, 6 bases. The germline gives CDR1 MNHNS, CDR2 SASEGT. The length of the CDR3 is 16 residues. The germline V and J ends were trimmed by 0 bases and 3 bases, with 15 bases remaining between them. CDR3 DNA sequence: TGTGCCAGCAGTGAAGCGCCACAGGGCGTTTACTACGAGCAGTACTTC. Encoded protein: CASSEAPQGVYYEQYF.